Presented here are 22 T cell receptor beta chains from one specimen sequenced in a study of T-cell memory formation after mild COVID-19. MiXCR, run by TCRdb on the 5' RACE reads, gives a single entry per CDR3 protein. The sample holds 450,000 or so distinct CDR3 sequences, 20% to 25% seen once. The sample comprised PBMCs or a T cell subset sorted from them (not recorded which). The source of these receptors is an adult woman who had mild COVID-19 (a few samples of this study predate the infection). Cell type and time point are not known.

This clonotype was detected many times. The V and J genes are TRBV24-1 and TRBJ2-7; 8 positions match TRBD2. CDR1 is KGHDR and CDR2 is SFDVKD in the germline V gene. The length of the CDR3 is 15 residues. Unmatched junction bases numbered 5, after V lost 0 bases and J lost 5 bases. The CDR3 here is CATSDLSGGRNEQYF. Written as DNA, the CDR3 is TGTGCCACCAGTGATTTGTCGGGAGGGCGTAACGAGCAGTACTTC.

The J gene is TRBJ2-7, the V gene TRBV20-1, with 7 bases lining up with TRBD1. The germline V gene has CDR1 DFQATT and CDR2 SNEGSKA (reference sequence). CDR3 size: 16 residues. V lost 6 bases to trimming and J lost 0 bases; unmatched junction nucleotides: 14. This chain's CDR3 is CSAPFERGQFSYEQYF. The DNA for the CDR3 is TGCAGTGCCCCCTTTGAAAGGGGACAGTTCTCCTACGAGCAGTACTTC.

This clonotype has only a few counts. This rearrangement joins TRBV20-1 to TRBJ2-1, with 11 positions matching TRBD2. Germline CDR1 DFQATT, CDR2 SNEGSKA (reference sequence). V trimming: 5 bases; J trimming: 0 bases; junction bases outside the gene matches: 9. The CDR3 is 17 amino acids. The CDR3 DNA is TGCAGTGCTCCCGGGACTAGCGGACCGAACTCCTACAATGAGCAGTTCTTC. This codes for CSAPGTSGPNSYNEQFF.

This chain joins TRBV5-1 and TRBJ2-3; the D call may be TRBD1 or TRBD2 (7 bases each). V gave up 10 bases and J gave up 5 bases, with 20 bases separating them. Looked up from germline, CDR1 is SGHRS and CDR2 is YFSETQ. The CDR3 spans 14 residues. The CDR3 protein is CAGSQGGNRDTQYF. The CDR3 bases are TGCGCCGGGTCCCAGGGGGGGAATCGAGATACGCAGTATTTT.

The chain links TRBV6-2 or TRBV6-3 to TRBJ2-7; D gene uncertain. Trimming removed 0 bases at V and 7 bases at J, with 7 bases between. Germline assignment: CDR1 MNHEY and CDR2 SVGEGT. The CDR3 totals 12 residues. The CDR3 DNA reads TGTGCCAGCAGTTACTCGGGTCGGGAGCAGTACTTC. It translates to CASSYSGREQYF.

The chain joins TRBV6-5 to TRBJ2-5; the match to TRBD2 covers 9 bases. The CDR3 consists of 16 residues. V dropped 6 bases and J dropped 2; count of bases not matched to a gene: 10. Germline CDR1 MNHEY, CDR2 SVGAGI. The CDR3: CASSPSLAGMQETQYF. In DNA, the CDR3 is TGTGCCAGCAGCCCTTCTCTAGCGGGGATGCAAGAGACCCAGTACTTC.

This clonotype has a handful of counts. V is TRBV4-3 and J is TRBJ2-1, with 13 bases lining up with TRBD2. J gave up 9 bases and V 0 bases, and 17 bases lay outside the gene matches. Looked up from germline, CDR1 is LGHNA and CDR2 is YSLEER. This CDR3 comprises 20 residues. The CDR3 nucleotides are TGCGCCAGCAGCCAAGATGAAGGACTAGCGGGAGTCTTTGTCTTGGGTGAGCAGTTCTTC. This gives the protein CASSQDEGLAGVFVLGEQFF.

The CDR3: CASSELQATYNEQFF. CDR3 DNA sequence: TGTGCCAGCAGTGAATTGCAGGCGACCTACAATGAGCAGTTCTTC. This sequence joins TRBV2 and TRBJ2-1, with D hard to call. V lost 2 bases to trimming and J lost 2 bases, with 10 bases between them. The CDR3 has 15 amino acids. The germline CDR1 and CDR2 sequences are SNHLY and FYNNEI.

This chain uses TRBV6-2 or TRBV6-3 with TRBJ2-2; TRBD2 matches at 7 bases. The ends lost 8 bases at V and 5 bases at J; junction bases unmatched: 11. CDR3 size: 15 residues. Germline loops: CDR1 MNHEY, CDR2 SVGEGT. CDR3 sequence (DNA): TGTGCCAGCCGCTGGAGGCTAGCGGTGACCGGGGAGCTGTTTTTT. It is translated as CASRWRLAVTGELFF.

This clonotype turned up a few times. This sequence joins TRBV9 and TRBJ2-5, with TRBD2 matching 10 bases. CDR1 is SGDLS and CDR2 is YYNGEE in the germline V gene. This CDR3 has 17 amino acids. V was clipped by 4 bases and J by 2 bases; unmatched bases: 11. The CDR3 DNA is TGTGCCAGCAGCCGTGAAACGCTAGCGGGAGTTCAAGAGACCCAGTACTTC. This gives the protein CASSRETLAGVQETQYF.

This clonotype was counted a few times. CDR3 sequence: CASSFRQTGDEQYF. As DNA, the CDR3 is TGTGCCAGCAGTTTTAGGCAGACTGGCGACGAGCAGTACTTC. The rearrangement links TRBV12-3 or TRBV12-4 to TRBJ2-7; D gene unclear. CDR3 length: 14 amino acids. V lost 3 bases to trimming and J lost 5 bases, with 14 bases between them.

This clonotype was picked up a small number of times. The CDR3 DNA reads TGTGCCAGCAACCGGACAGAAAGAGAGCAGTACTTC. Translated, it gives CASNRTEREQYF. The chain joins TRBV27 to TRBJ2-7; possible D gene TRBD1, 6 bases. Trimming took off 7 bases at V and 7 bases at J, with 14 bases between the two ends. Germline V gene sequence: CDR1 MNHEY, CDR2 SMNVEV (reference sequence). The CDR3 consists of 12 residues.

V gene TRBV4-1 combines with J gene TRBJ2-1, with 16 bases that match TRBD2. Trimming cost V 4 bases and J 10 bases; bases outside gene matches: 7. CDR3 length equals 16 residues. Germline-derived CDR1 and CDR2 are MGHRA and YSYEKL. The CDR3, as DNA: TGCGCCAGCAGCCCAGGCGGGACTAGCGGGGGGGCCGAGCAGTTCTTC. Translating it yields CASSPGGTSGGAEQFF.

There are a few counts of this clonotype. The genes are TRBV7-3 and TRBJ2-1, with D hard to call. Trimming took 5 bases from V and 5 from J, leaving 10 bases between them. The CDR3 has 13 residues. CDR1 is SGHTA, CDR2 FQGTGA, per germline. CDR3 loop: CASSLRMNNEQFF. CDR3 nucleotides: TGTGCCAGCAGCCTTAGGATGAACAATGAGCAGTTCTTC.

CDR3: CASSVGGGRGHEQYF. The CDR3 DNA reads TGTGCCAGCAGCGTAGGCGGGGGGAGGGGGCACGAGCAGTACTTC. The V gene is TRBV9, the J gene TRBJ2-7, with D perhaps TRBD2 (8 bases). CDR3 length: 15 residues. Germline CDR1 is SGDLS and CDR2 is YYNGEE. Trimming removed 0 bases at V and 5 bases at J, with 15 bases between.

This clonotype was seen a few times. V usage is TRBV24-1 and J usage is TRBJ2-1; 10 positions agree with TRBD2. Germline loops: CDR1 KGHDR, CDR2 SFDVKD. Germline trimming cut 9 bases from V and 9 bases from J; bases unmatched to any gene: 4. This CDR3 spans 12 amino acids. CDR3 residues: CATGTSDAEQFF. DNA for the CDR3: TGTGCCACCGGGACTAGCGATGCTGAGCAGTTCTTC.

This clonotype was counted only a few times. The chain joins TRBV6-6 to TRBJ2-1; perhaps TRBD2 as D (7 bases). The CDR3 is made up of 18 amino acids. Germline values: CDR1 MNHNY, CDR2 SVGAGI (reference sequence). The V end was cut by 2 bases, the J end by 0 bases, with 17 bases between. The CDR3 sequence is CASSYRGGGAASYNEQFF. The CDR3 DNA sequence: TGTGCCAGCAGTTACCGAGGGGGGGGAGCGGCCTCCTACAATGAGCAGTTCTTC.

The chain has TRBV7-9 and TRBJ1-1, with 7 nucleotides matching TRBD1. The CDR3 sequence is 14 residues long. V shed 9 bases and J 2 bases; nucleotides not matched to a gene: 9. Germline CDR1 reads SEHNR; CDR2 reads FQNEAQ (reference sequence). The CDR3 region has the DNA TGTGCCAGTTATGGGGGACAGAGAAACACTGAAGCTTTCTTT. Amino acids: CASYGGQRNTEAFF.

The rearrangement links TRBV12-3 or TRBV12-4 to TRBJ2-3; a possible D gene is TRBD1 (5 bases). CDR3 length: 13 amino acids. Trimming cost V 5 bases and J 0 bases, with 6 bases left between them. The DNA of the CDR3 is TGTGCCAGCAGTGGGGCTAGCACAGATACGCAGTATTTT. Residues: CASSGASTDTQYF.

The rearrangement links TRBV3-1 to TRBJ1-1, with D possibly TRBD1 on 6 matching bases. CDR3 size: 15 residues. CDR1 LGHDT and CDR2 YNNKEL come from the germline V gene (reference sequence). V lost 0 bases and J lost 5, with 13 bases in between. The CDR3 DNA sequence: TGTGCCAGCAGCCAAGACGGGGGGCTAGGGACTGAAGCTTTCTTT. Protein sequence: CASSQDGGLGTEAFF.

This chain links TRBV21-1 with TRBJ1-2. TRBV21-1 constitutes a pseudogene. The CDR3 covers 15 residues. CDR3 nucleotides: TGTGCCAGCAGTAAACCCTTAGATCCTTTCTATGGCTACACCTTC. Translating gives CASSKPLDPFYGYTF.

J is TRBJ2-5 and V is TRBV12-3 or TRBV12-4; unclear D gene. The ends were cut back, 2 bases at V and 0 bases at J, with 7 bases in the middle. This CDR3 is 14 amino acids long. CDR3 DNA: TGTGCCAGCAGTTTAAGAGGAAACCAAGAGACCCAGTACTTC. Translation gives CASSLRGNQETQYF.